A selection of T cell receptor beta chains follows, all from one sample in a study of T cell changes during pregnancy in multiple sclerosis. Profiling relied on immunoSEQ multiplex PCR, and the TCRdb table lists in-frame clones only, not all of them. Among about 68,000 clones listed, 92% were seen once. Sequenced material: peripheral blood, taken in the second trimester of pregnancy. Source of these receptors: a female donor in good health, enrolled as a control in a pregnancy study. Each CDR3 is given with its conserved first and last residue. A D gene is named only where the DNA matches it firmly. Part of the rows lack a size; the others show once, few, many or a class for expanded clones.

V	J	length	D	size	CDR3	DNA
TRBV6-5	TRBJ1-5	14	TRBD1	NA	CASRLTGGNQPQHF	TGTGCCAGCAGATTGACAGGGGGCAATCAGCCCCAGCATTTT
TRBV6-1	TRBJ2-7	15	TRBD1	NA	CASRAATGSSYEQYF	TGTGCCAGCAGAGCAGCGACAGGGAGCTCCTACGAGCAGTACTTC
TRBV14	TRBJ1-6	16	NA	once	CASSQDFSSYNSPLHF	TGTGCCAGCAGCCAAGATTTTAGCTCCTATAATTCACCCCTCCACTTT
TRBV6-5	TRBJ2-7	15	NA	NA	CASSYLQGLSYEQYF	TGTGCCAGCAGTTACTTGCAGGGCCTCTCCTACGAGCAGTACTTC
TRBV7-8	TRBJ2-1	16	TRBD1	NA	CASSWGQGASRNEQFF	TGTGCCAGCAGCTGGGGACAGGGGGCGTCGCGGAATGAGCAGTTCTTC
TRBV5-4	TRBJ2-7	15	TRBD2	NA	CASSSIAGGPGEQYF	TGTGCCAGCAGCTCCATAGCGGGGGGGCCTGGCGAGCAGTACTTC
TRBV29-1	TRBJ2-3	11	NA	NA	CSVTRPDTQYF	TGCAGCGTGACTAGGCCGGATACGCAGTATTTT
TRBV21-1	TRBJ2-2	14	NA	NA	CASSIGEFTGELFF	TGTGCCAGCAGCATCGGGGAGTTCACCGGGGAGCTGTTTTTT
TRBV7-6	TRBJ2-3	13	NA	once	CASSHQGADTQYF	TGTGCCAGCAGCCACCAGGGCGCAGATACGCAGTATTTT
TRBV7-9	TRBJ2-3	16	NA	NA	CASSPRNGHRSDTQYF	TGTGCCAGCAGCCCTCGAAACGGACACCGCAGTGATACGCAGTATTTT
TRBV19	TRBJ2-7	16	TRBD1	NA	CASSIRRGTGPGEQYF	TGTGCCAGTAGTATAAGGAGGGGGACAGGGCCAGGCGAGCAGTACTTC
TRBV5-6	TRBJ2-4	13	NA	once	CASSAGTSNIQYF	TGTGCCAGCAGCGCCGGGACATCAAACATTCAGTACTTC
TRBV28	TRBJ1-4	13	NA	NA	CASSFESGEKLFF	TGTGCCAGCAGTTTTGAAAGCGGTGAAAAACTGTTTTTT
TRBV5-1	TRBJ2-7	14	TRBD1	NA	CASSLDTGGDEQYF	TGCGCCAGCAGCTTGGACACAGGGGGCGACGAGCAGTACTTC